The clone carrying this T cell receptor (beta chain) was detected only once. In the original analysis: Reference gene primer amplification yielded estimated nucleated cell counts. The protocol was immunoSEQ multiplex PCR, while the TCRdb copy is restricted to in-frame clones and leaves out a portion. The D gene and trimming were derived from the DNA, and the V and J assignments and clone size from that table. Found here are tens of thousands of clones, 85% to 90% of them singletons; the top ten hold 13% to 15%. This sample was included in a study of blood T cell repertoires in COVID-19. Germline CDR1 is KGHSH and CDR2 is LQKENI. V was clipped by 3 bases and J by 5 bases; unmatched bases: 2. CDR3 length: 13 residues.

The receptor was isolated from a human donor with active COVID-19. The donor label of this sample is uncertain. The chain joins TRBV18 to TRBJ1-2; TRBD1 agrees at 8 bases. Input material: peripheral blood. The CDR3 reads CASSPGQDYGYTF. DNA for the CDR3: TGTGCCAGCTCACCGGGACAGGATTATGGCTACACCTTC.